The rows below give T cell receptor beta chains drawn from one sample of a study of CD4 T cells in relation to SARS-CoV-2 and coronaviruses. These receptors' antigens are unknown. Produced via immunoSEQ multiplex PCR; TCRdb's table is partial and in-frame only. This sample carries about 31,000 clones, around 72% of them seen once, and the ten largest clones take about 12%. Material for sequencing was CD4+ T cells from PBMCs, cultured in vitro. All receptors derive from a human donor in good health. Each CDR3 is given with its conserved first and last residue. A D gene is named only where the DNA matches it firmly. A row's size may be missing; if present it is once, few, many or a size class.

D: NA
V: TRBV7-2
J: TRBJ2-7
size: NA
DNA: TGTGCCAGCAGCTTAGTTAGCTCGAACGAGCAGTACTTC
CDR3: CASSLVSSNEQYF

D: NA
V: TRBV4-3
J: TRBJ1-5
size: NA
DNA: TGCGCCAGCAGCCAAGATGGGAGGGACCAGCCCCAGCATTTT
CDR3: CASSQDGRDQPQHF

D: NA
V: TRBV5-1
J: TRBJ1-1
size: few
DNA: TGCGCCAGCAGCGCGGTGAACACTGAAGCTTTCTTT
CDR3: CASSAVNTEAFF

D: NA
V: TRBV7-9
J: TRBJ2-2
size: NA
DNA: TGTGCCAGCAGCTTACTAAACACCGGGGAGCTGTTTTTT
CDR3: CASSLLNTGELFF

D: TRBD1
V: TRBV19
J: TRBJ2-5
size: NA
DNA: TGTGCCAGTAGCCAGGGTGGGGACAGGGGTTGGGAGACCCAGTACTTC
CDR3: CASSQGGDRGWETQYF

D: NA
V: TRBV7-3
J: TRBJ2-5
size: NA
DNA: TGTGCCAGCAGCCGCGCCCAGGGGGAGACCCAGTACTTC
CDR3: CASSRAQGETQYF

D: NA
V: TRBV29-1
J: TRBJ1-1
size: NA
DNA: TGCAGCGTCAAGGGGGGGGGCTCCACTGAAGCTTTCTTT
CDR3: CSVKGGGSTEAFF

D: NA
V: TRBV29-1
J: TRBJ1-4
size: NA
DNA: TGCAGCGTTGAGGGTGGGGACCCCTTTAATGAAAAACTGTTTTTT
CDR3: CSVEGGDPFNEKLFF

D: TRBD2
V: TRBV5-1
J: TRBJ2-5
size: few
DNA: TGCGCCAGCAGCCCGGAGCGGGGGGGCGGGGAGACCCAGTACTTC
CDR3: CASSPERGGGETQYF

D: TRBD1
V: TRBV7-7
J: TRBJ1-1
size: NA
DNA: TGTGCCTCCCACCGGGGACAGGGGTACACTGAAGCTTTCTTT
CDR3: CASHRGQGYTEAFF

D: NA
V: TRBV19
J: TRBJ2-2
size: NA
DNA: TGTGCCAGCAGGGACGCGGGCGGCGGGGAGCTGTTTTTT
CDR3: CASRDAGGGELFF

D: NA
V: TRBV5-1
J: TRBJ1-4
size: few
DNA: TGCGCCAGCGGCTTTAATGAAAAACTGTTTTTT
CDR3: CASGFNEKLFF

D: NA
V: TRBV11-2
J: TRBJ2-7
size: NA
DNA: TGTGCCAGCAGCTCACGAGCGGGGCGAGGGGGGGAGCAGTACTTC
CDR3: CASSSRAGRGGEQYF

D: TRBD1
V: TRBV19
J: TRBJ1-2
size: NA
DNA: TGTGCCAGTAGTATACTGGCAGGGGGCTATGGCTACACCTTC
CDR3: CASSILAGGYGYTF

D: TRBD1
V: TRBV6-5
J: TRBJ2-5
size: NA
DNA: TGTGCCAGCAGTTACTCCAAAGGGGGCAGAGAGACCCAGTACTTC
CDR3: CASSYSKGGRETQYF

D: NA
V: TRBV24-1
J: TRBJ2-4
size: NA
DNA: TGTGCCACCAGTGATTTAGGGGGAGTGGACATTCAGTACTTC
CDR3: CATSDLGGVDIQYF

D: NA
V: TRBV3-1/TRBV3-2
J: TRBJ2-7
size: NA
DNA: TGTGCCAGCAGCAACCACGACGAGCAGTACTTC
CDR3: CASSNHDEQYF

D: NA
V: TRBV10-3
J: TRBJ2-7
size: NA
DNA: TGTGCCATCAGTGACGCCGGGGCTTCCTACGAGCAGTACTTC
CDR3: CAISDAGASYEQYF

D: NA
V: TRBV9
J: TRBJ2-5
size: NA
DNA: TGTGCCAGCAGCGTAGAATCGCGGGGCAGCCAAGAGACCCAGTACTTC
CDR3: CASSVESRGSQETQYF

D: TRBD2
V: TRBV5-1
J: TRBJ2-1
size: once
DNA: TGCGCCAGCAGCCCACGCCCCCCCGTTGTAGCGGGTCTGAACAATGAGCAGTTCTTC
CDR3: CASSPRPPVVAGLNNEQFF

D: NA
V: TRBV4-2
J: TRBJ2-5
size: NA
DNA: TGTGCCAGCAGCCAAGAGGCGAGTCCCCGGGGACAAGAGACCCAGTACTTC
CDR3: CASSQEASPRGQETQYF

D: TRBD1
V: TRBV5-6
J: TRBJ1-3
size: NA
DNA: TGTGCCAGCAGCTGGACAGGGGCCATATCCTCTGGAAACACCATATATTTT
CDR3: CASSWTGAISSGNTIYF

D: TRBD1
V: TRBV5-1
J: TRBJ1-6
size: NA
DNA: TGCGCCAGCAGCTTCTCCGGGACAGGGGAATCACCCCTCCACTTT
CDR3: CASSFSGTGESPLHF

D: NA
V: TRBV3-1/TRBV3-2
J: TRBJ2-2
size: few
DNA: TGTGCCAGCAGCCAAGTGTCCCTCGGGGCCGGGGAGCTGTTTTTT
CDR3: CASSQVSLGAGELFF

D: NA
V: TRBV11-2
J: TRBJ2-7
size: NA
DNA: TGTGCCAGCAGCTTAGGGCTTGGGGCCTACGAGCAGTACTTC
CDR3: CASSLGLGAYEQYF

D: NA
V: TRBV20-1
J: TRBJ1-5
size: once
DNA: TGCAGTGCTAGTTTAAGTCAGTATGGCAATCAGCCCCAGCATTTT
CDR3: CSASLSQYGNQPQHF

D: NA
V: TRBV18
J: TRBJ2-6
size: NA
DNA: TGTGCCAGCTCACCATACTCTCCAGCACAATCTGGGGCCAACGTCCTGACTTTC
CDR3: CASSPYSPAQSGANVLTF

D: NA
V: TRBV6-2/TRBV6-3
J: TRBJ1-5
size: few
DNA: TGTGCCAGCTGCCGGGGAAATTACAATCAGCCCCAGCATTTT
CDR3: CASCRGNYNQPQHF

D: TRBD1
V: TRBV5-1
J: TRBJ1-2
size: NA
DNA: TGCGCCAGCACCCTGTGGGGACAGGACCTTAACTATGGCTACACCTTC
CDR3: CASTLWGQDLNYGYTF

D: NA
V: TRBV5-4
J: TRBJ1-2
size: NA
DNA: TGTGCCAGCAGCTTCGGTGGCTACACCTTC
CDR3: CASSFGGYTF

D: NA
V: TRBV18
J: TRBJ1-3
size: NA
DNA: TGTGCCAGCTCACCCCGACAGAACTCTGGAAACACCATATATTTT
CDR3: CASSPRQNSGNTIYF

D: TRBD1
V: TRBV5-5
J: TRBJ2-7
size: NA
DNA: TGTGCCAGCAGCTCGGGACAGGGATGGGACGAGCAGTACTTC
CDR3: CASSSGQGWDEQYF

D: NA
V: TRBV19
J: TRBJ1-5
size: few
DNA: TGTGCCAGTAGTATAGAAGGGAGCAATCAGCCCCAGCATTTT
CDR3: CASSIEGSNQPQHF

D: TRBD2
V: TRBV12-3/TRBV12-4
J: TRBJ2-3
size: once
DNA: TGTGCCAGCAGCCGTAGCGGGGTCCAGTATTTT
CDR3: CASSRSGVQYF

D: NA
V: TRBV27
J: TRBJ2-2
size: NA
DNA: TGTGCCAGCAGCTTAAGTCGGGACGTTGGGGAGCTGTTTTTT
CDR3: CASSLSRDVGELFF

D: TRBD1
V: TRBV4-3
J: TRBJ2-3
size: once
DNA: TGCGCCAGCAGCCAAGATCTGACAGGGTGGAATCCAGATACGCAGTATTTT
CDR3: CASSQDLTGWNPDTQYF

D: NA
V: TRBV27
J: TRBJ2-1
size: NA
DNA: TGTGCCAGCAGTCGCCTGGATTTTTGGGGGAATGAGCAGTTCTTC
CDR3: CASSRLDFWGNEQFF

D: TRBD1
V: TRBV2
J: TRBJ1-6
size: once
DNA: TGTGCCAGCATTCAAGGGGGGACAGGGGGCAATTCACCCCTCCACTTT
CDR3: CASIQGGTGGNSPLHF

D: TRBD1
V: TRBV30
J: TRBJ1-2
size: NA
DNA: TGTGCCTGGTCCCTTTCGGGACAGCCAAACTATGGCTACACCTTC
CDR3: CAWSLSGQPNYGYTF

D: NA
V: TRBV12-3/TRBV12-4
J: TRBJ1-6
size: NA
DNA: TGTGCCAGCAGTTCACACAGAAAACCCCTCCACTTT
CDR3: CASSSHRKPLHF

D: NA
V: TRBV6-5
J: TRBJ2-1
size: NA
DNA: TGTGCCAGCATCAAACCGGTAGGGAATGAGCAGTTCTTC
CDR3: CASIKPVGNEQFF

D: NA
V: TRBV11-2
J: TRBJ1-2
size: NA
DNA: TGTGCCAGCAGCTTGGGGGGTGAAGAAGGCTACACCTTC
CDR3: CASSLGGEEGYTF

D: NA
V: TRBV6-5
J: TRBJ1-5
size: NA
DNA: TGTGCCAGCATTAGTACGGGGAGTGGCACTCAGCCCCAGCATTTT
CDR3: CASISTGSGTQPQHF

D: TRBD1
V: TRBV7-9
J: TRBJ1-4
size: few
DNA: TGTGCCAGCAGCTCCCGGGACAGGGGTGAAAAACTGTTTTTT
CDR3: CASSSRDRGEKLFF

D: TRBD2
V: TRBV9
J: TRBJ2-3
size: NA
DNA: TGTGCCAGCAGCGTAGTGGGGACTAGCGGCGATACGCAGTATTTT
CDR3: CASSVVGTSGDTQYF

D: NA
V: TRBV7-2
J: TRBJ2-7
size: NA
DNA: TGTGCCAGCAGCTGGGGACTTCGGAGGGGGGAGCAGTACTTC
CDR3: CASSWGLRRGEQYF

D: NA
V: TRBV5-1
J: TRBJ2-1
size: NA
DNA: TGCGCCAGCAGCTTCGGTCTTTACAATGAGCAGTTCTTC
CDR3: CASSFGLYNEQFF

D: NA
V: TRBV19
J: TRBJ2-5
size: NA
DNA: TGTGCCAGTGGAGGACAACAAGAGACCCAGTACTTC
CDR3: CASGGQQETQYF

D: TRBD1
V: TRBV6-2/TRBV6-3
J: TRBJ1-1
size: few
DNA: TGTGCCAGCAGTTGGGACAGGGGTTCCACTGAAGCTTTCTTT
CDR3: CASSWDRGSTEAFF

D: NA
V: TRBV25-1
J: TRBJ1-2
size: NA
DNA: TGTGCCAGCAGTGGTCCAGTTAGGTATGGCTACACCTTC
CDR3: CASSGPVRYGYTF

D: NA
V: TRBV4-3
J: TRBJ1-2
size: NA
DNA: TGCGCCAGCAGCCCCCTGACCGGGACTTCTCAGCCTAACTATGGCTACACCTTC
CDR3: CASSPLTGTSQPNYGYTF

D: NA
V: TRBV5-4
J: TRBJ1-3
size: once
DNA: TGTGCCAGCAGCTTCAAAGGGACTGGAAACACCATATATTTT
CDR3: CASSFKGTGNTIYF

D: TRBD2
V: TRBV29-1
J: TRBJ2-3
size: NA
DNA: TGCAGCGCCCTAGCGGAGCGCACAGATACGCAGTATTTT
CDR3: CSALAERTDTQYF

D: TRBD2
V: TRBV29-1
J: TRBJ2-3
size: NA
DNA: TGCAGCGTTGAGGGACTAGCGGGAGGATTAGATACGCAGTATTTT
CDR3: CSVEGLAGGLDTQYF